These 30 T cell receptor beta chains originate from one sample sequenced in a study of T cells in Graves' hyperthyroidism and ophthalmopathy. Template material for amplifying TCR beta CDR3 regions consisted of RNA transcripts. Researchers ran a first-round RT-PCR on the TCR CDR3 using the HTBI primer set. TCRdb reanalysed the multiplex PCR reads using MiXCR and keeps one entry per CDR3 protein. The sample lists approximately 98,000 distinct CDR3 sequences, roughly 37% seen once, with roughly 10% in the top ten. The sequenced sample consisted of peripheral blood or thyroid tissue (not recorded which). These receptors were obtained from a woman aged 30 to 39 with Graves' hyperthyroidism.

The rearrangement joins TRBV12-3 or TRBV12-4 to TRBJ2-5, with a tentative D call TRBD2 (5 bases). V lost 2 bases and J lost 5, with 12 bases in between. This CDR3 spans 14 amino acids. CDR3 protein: CASSLSTSQETQYF. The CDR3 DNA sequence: TGTGCCAGCAGTTTAAGTACTAGTCAGGAGACCCAGTACTTC.

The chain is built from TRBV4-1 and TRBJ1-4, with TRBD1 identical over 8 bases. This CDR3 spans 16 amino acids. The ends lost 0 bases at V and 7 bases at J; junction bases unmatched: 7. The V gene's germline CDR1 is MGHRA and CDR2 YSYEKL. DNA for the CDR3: TGCGCCAGCAGCCAAGAAGGGACAGGAGGGACTGAAAAACTGTTTTTT. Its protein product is CASSQEGTGGTEKLFF.

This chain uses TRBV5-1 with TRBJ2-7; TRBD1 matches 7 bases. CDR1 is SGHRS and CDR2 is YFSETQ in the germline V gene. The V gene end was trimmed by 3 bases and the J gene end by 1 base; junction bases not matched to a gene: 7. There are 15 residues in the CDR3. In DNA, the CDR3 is TGCGCCAGCAGCTCCACAGGGGCTAGGTCCTACGAGCAGTACTTC. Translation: CASSSTGARSYEQYF.

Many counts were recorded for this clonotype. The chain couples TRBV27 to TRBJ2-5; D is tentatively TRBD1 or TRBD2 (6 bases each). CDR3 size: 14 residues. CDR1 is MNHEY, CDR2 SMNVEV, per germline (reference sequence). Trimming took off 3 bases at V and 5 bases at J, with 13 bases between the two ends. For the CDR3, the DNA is TGTGCCAGCAGTTTCTCGGGGGCAGGGGAGACCCAGTACTTC. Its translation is CASSFSGAGETQYF.

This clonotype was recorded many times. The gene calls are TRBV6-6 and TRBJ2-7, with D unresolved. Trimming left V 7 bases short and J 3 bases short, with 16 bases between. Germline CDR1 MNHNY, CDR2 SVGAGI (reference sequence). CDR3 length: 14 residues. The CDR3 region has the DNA TGTGCCAGCACCCTTCCAGGAAACATCTACGAGCAGTACTTC. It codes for CASTLPGNIYEQYF.

CDR3 DNA sequence: TGTGCCACCAGCAGCCCACCCGGGACAAATGAAAAACTGTTTTTT. Translation gives CATSSPPGTNEKLFF. This chain joins TRBV15 and TRBJ1-4; tentatively, D is TRBD1 (6 bases). V shed 3 bases and J shed 5 bases, with 13 bases lying between them. The CDR3 extends over 15 amino acids. Germline V gene sequence: CDR1 LNHNV, CDR2 YYDKDF (reference sequence).

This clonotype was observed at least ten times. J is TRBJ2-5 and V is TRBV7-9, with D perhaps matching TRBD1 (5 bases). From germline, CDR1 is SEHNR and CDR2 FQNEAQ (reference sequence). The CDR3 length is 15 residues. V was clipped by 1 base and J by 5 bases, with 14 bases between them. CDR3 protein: CASSLGWTLRETQYF. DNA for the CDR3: TGTGCCAGCAGCTTAGGTTGGACACTGAGGGAGACCCAGTACTTC.

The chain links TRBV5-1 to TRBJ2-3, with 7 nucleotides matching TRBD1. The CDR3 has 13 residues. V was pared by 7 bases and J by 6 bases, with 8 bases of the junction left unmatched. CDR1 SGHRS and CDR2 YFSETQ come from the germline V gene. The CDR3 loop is CASGGTGEDTQYF. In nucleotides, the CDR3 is TGCGCCAGCGGAGGTACAGGGGAGGATACGCAGTATTTT.

The CDR3 nucleotides read TGTGCCACCACCGAGACCGGGGAGCTGTTTTTT. It encodes CATTETGELFF. This chain joins TRBV15 and TRBJ2-2; D is ambiguous. With 7 bases removed from V and 5 bases from J, the gap between germline ends came to 5 bases. The germline V gene encodes CDR1 LNHNV and CDR2 YYDKDF (reference sequence). This CDR3 has 11 residues.

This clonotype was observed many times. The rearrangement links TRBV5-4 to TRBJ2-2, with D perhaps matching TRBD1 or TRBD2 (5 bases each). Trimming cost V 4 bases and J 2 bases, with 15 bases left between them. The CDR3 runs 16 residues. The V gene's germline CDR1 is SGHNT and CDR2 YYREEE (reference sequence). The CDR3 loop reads CASSGVGDPNTGELFF. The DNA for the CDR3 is TGTGCCAGCAGCGGGGTCGGGGACCCAAACACCGGGGAGCTGTTTTTT.

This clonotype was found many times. In nucleotides, the CDR3 is TGTGCCAGCAGCAGCATACAGGGGGCAGGGGAGACCCAGTACTTC. Encoded protein: CASSSIQGAGETQYF. V gene TRBV28 combines with J gene TRBJ2-5; TRBD1 matches 9 bases. The V segment lost 6 bases and the J segment 5 bases; nucleotides outside the gene matches: 10. Germline assignment: CDR1 MDHEN and CDR2 SYDVKM. The CDR3 runs 15 residues.

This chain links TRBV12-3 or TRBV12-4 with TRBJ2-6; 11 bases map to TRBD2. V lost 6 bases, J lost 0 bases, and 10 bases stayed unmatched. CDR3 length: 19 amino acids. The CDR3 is CASSPRVAGGSSGANVLTF. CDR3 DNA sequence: TGTGCCAGCAGCCCTCGGGTAGCGGGAGGGAGCTCTGGGGCCAACGTCCTGACTTTC.

CDR3: CAVLGTTNEKLFF. CDR3 sequence (DNA): TGTGCGGTGCTCGGGACGACTAATGAAAAACTGTTTTTT. The chain has TRBV25-1 and TRBJ1-4; TRBD1 might be the D (5 bases). Germline CDR1 MGHDK, CDR2 SYGVNS. The CDR3 spans 13 residues.

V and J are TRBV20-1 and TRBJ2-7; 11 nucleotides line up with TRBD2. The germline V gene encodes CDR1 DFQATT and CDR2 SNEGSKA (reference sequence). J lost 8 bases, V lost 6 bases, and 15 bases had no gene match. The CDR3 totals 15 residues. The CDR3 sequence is CSATPSGRILHKQYF. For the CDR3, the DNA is TGCAGTGCCACGCCTAGCGGGAGGATTCTACACAAGCAGTACTTC.

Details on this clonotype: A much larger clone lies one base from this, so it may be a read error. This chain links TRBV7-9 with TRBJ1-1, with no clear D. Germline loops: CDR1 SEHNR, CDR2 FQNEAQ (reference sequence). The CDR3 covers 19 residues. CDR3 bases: TGTGCCAGCAGCCAAGATTGGGGAGGGAGGTTTGTTGTCGGCACTGAAGTTTTCTTT. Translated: CASSQDWGGRFVVGTEVFF. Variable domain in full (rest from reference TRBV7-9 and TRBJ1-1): DTGVSQNPRHKITKRGQNVTFRCDPISEHNRLYWYRQTLGQGPEFLTYFQNEAQLEKSRLLSDRFSAERPKGSFSTLEIQRTEQGDSAMYLCASSQDWGGRFVVGTEVFFGQGTRLTVV.

CDR3 amino acids: CASSIGGGGELFF. The CDR3 nucleotides read TGTGCCAGTAGTATTGGGGGGGGCGGGGAGCTGTTTTTT. The rearrangement joins TRBV19 to TRBJ2-2; TRBD2 matches at 7 bases. There are 13 residues in the CDR3. Germline CDR1 is LNHDA and CDR2 is SQIVND (reference sequence). The V and J ends lost 3 bases and 7 bases, in that order; junction bases with no gene match: 2.

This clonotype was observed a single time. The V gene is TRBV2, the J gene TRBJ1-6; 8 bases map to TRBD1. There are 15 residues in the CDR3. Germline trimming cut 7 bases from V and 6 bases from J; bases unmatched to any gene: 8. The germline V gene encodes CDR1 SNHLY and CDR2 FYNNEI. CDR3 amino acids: CASNYRDRINSPLHF. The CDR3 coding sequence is TGTGCCAGCAATTACCGGGACAGGATTAATTCACCCCTCCACTTT.

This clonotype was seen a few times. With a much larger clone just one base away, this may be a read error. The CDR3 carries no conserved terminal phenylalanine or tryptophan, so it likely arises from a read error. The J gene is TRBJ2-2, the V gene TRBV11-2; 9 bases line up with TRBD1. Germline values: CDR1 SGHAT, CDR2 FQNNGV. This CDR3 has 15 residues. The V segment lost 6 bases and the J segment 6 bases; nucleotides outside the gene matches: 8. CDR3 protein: CASSSNRGRAGELFL. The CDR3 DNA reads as TGTGCCAGCAGTTCTAACAGGGGGCGCGCCGGGGAGCTGTTTCTT.

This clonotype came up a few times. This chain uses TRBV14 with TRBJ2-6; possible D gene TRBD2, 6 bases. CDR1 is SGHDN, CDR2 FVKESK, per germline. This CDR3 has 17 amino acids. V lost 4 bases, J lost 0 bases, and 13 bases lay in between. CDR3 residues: CASSPVGLSSGANVLTF. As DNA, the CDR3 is TGTGCCAGCAGCCCGGTGGGACTGAGCTCTGGGGCCAACGTCCTGACTTTC.

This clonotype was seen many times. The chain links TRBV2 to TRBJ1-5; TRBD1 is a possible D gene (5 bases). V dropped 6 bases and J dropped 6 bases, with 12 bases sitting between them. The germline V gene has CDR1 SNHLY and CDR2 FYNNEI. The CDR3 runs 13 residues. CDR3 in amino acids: CASRGGLRQPQHF. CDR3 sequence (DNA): TGTGCCAGCAGGGGGGGTTTGCGTCAGCCCCAGCATTTT.

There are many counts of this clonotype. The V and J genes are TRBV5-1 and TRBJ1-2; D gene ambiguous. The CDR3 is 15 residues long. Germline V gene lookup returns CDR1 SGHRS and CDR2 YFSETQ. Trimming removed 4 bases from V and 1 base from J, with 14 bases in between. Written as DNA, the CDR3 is TGCGCCAGCAGCACCGGCCCGCCTATTAACTATGGCTACACCTTC. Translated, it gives CASSTGPPINYGYTF.

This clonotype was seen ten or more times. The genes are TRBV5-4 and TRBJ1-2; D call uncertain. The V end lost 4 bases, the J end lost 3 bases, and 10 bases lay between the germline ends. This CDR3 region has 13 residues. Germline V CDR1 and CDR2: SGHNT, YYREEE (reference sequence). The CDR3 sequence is CASSRDSDYGYTF. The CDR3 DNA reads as TGTGCCAGCAGCAGAGATTCGGACTATGGCTACACCTTC.

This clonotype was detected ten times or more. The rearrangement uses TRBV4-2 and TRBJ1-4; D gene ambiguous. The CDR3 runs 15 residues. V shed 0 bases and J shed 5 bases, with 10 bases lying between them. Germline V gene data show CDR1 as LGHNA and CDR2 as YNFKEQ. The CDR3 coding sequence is TGTGCCAGCAGCCAAGATCTACAGATCAATGAAAAACTGTTTTTT. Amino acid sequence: CASSQDLQINEKLFF.

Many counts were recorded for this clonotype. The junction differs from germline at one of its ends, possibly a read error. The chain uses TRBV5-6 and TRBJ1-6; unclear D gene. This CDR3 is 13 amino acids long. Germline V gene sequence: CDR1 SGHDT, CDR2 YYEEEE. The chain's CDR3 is CASSLGMNSPLHF. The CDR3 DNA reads TGTGCCAGCAGTTTGGGCATGAATTCACCCCTCCACTTT.

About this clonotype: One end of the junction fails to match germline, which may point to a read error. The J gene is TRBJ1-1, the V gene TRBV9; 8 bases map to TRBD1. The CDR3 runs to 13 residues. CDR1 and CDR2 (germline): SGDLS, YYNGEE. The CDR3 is CASSLSAGGEAFF. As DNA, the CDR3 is TGTGCCAGCAGCTTGTCCGCAGGGGGCGAAGCTTTCTTC.

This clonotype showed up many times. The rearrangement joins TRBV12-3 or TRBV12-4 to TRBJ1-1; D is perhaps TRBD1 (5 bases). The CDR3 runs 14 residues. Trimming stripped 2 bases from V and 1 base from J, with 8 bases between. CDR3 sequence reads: CASSLRGGNTEAFF. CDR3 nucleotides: TGTGCCAGCAGTTTAAGGGGCGGGAACACTGAAGCTTTCTTT.

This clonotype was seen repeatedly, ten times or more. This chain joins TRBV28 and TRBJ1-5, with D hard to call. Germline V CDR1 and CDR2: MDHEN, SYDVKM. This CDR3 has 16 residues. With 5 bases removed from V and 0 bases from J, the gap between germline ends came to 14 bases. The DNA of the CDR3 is TGTGCCAGCAGTCGGGTGGAGGGTTATAGCAATCAGCCCCAGCATTTT. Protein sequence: CASSRVEGYSNQPQHF.

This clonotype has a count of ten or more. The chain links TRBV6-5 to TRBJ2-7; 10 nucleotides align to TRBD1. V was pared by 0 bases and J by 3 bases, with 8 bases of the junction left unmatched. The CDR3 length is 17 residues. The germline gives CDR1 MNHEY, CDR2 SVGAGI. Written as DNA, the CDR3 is TGTGCCAGCAGTTACTCGTTTTTGGGGGACAGGGGCTACGAGCAGTACTTC. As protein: CASSYSFLGDRGYEQYF.

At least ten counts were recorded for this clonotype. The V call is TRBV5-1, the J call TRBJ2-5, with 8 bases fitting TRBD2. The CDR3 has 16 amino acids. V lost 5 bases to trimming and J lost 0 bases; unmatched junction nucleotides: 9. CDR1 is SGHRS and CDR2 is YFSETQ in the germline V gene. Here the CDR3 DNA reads TGCGCCAGCAGGGTTTCCGGGACTAGGTACCAAGAGACCCAGTACTTC. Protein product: CASRVSGTRYQETQYF.

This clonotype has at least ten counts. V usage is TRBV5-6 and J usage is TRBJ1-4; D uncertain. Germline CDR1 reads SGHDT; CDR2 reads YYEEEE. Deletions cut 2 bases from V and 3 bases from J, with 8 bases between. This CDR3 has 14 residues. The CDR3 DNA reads TGTGCCAGCAGCTTTCGGGAGGCTAATGAAAAACTGTTTTTT. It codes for CASSFREANEKLFF. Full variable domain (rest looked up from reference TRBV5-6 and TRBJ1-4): DAGVTQSPTHLIKTRGQQVTLRCSPKSGHDTVSWYQQALGQGPQFIFQYYEEEERQRGNFPDRFSGHQFPNYSSELNVNALLLGDSALYLCASSFREANEKLFFGSGTQLSVL.